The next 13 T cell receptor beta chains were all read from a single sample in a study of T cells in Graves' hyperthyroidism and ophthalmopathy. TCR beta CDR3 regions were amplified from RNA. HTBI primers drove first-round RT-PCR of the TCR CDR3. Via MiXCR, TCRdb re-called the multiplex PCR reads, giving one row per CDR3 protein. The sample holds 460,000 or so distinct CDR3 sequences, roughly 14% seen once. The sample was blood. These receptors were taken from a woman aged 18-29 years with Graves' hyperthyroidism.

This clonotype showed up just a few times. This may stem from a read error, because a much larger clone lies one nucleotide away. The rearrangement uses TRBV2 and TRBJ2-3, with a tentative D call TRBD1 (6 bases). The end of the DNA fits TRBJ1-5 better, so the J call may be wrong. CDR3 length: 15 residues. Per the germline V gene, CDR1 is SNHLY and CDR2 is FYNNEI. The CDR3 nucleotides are TGTGCCAGCCAGGGACTAGCGGGGGGCACAGATACGCAGCATTTT. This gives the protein CASQGLAGGTDTQHF.

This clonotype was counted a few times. CDR3 protein: CASSPLVRGSYGYTF. The CDR3 nucleotides read TGTGCCAGCAGCCCCCTTGTAAGGGGGTCCTATGGCTACACCTTC. V and J are TRBV9 and TRBJ1-2, with a tentative D call TRBD1 (6 bases). V was clipped by 4 bases and J by 4 bases, with 17 bases between them. CDR1 and CDR2 (germline): SGDLS, YYNGEE. The CDR3 extends over 15 amino acids.

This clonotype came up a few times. CDR3 in amino acids: CASSFDLGSTDTQYF. DNA for the CDR3: TGCGCCAGCAGTTTCGACCTTGGTAGCACAGATACGCAGTATTTT. The chain employs TRBV5-1 and TRBJ2-3; D not resolved. This CDR3 is 15 amino acids long. Trimming removed 5 bases at V and 0 bases at J, with 13 bases between. The germline V gene has CDR1 SGHRS and CDR2 YFSETQ.

CDR3 sequence: CASNGFSGGTEAFF. As DNA, the CDR3 is TGTGCCAGTAATGGTTTTTCGGGCGGCACTGAAGCTTTCTTT. The chain carries TRBV19 and TRBJ1-1, with D unclear. V lost 7 bases and J 4 bases, leaving 16 bases between the germline ends. The CDR3 length is 14 residues. Looked up from germline, CDR1 is LNHDA and CDR2 is SQIVND (reference sequence).

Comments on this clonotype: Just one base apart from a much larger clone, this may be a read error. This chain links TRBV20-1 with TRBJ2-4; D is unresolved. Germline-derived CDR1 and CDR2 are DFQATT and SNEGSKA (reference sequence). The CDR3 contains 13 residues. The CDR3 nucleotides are TGCTGTGCTAGAAGCCTAGCCAAAAACATTCAGTACTTC. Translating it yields CCARSLAKNIQYF.

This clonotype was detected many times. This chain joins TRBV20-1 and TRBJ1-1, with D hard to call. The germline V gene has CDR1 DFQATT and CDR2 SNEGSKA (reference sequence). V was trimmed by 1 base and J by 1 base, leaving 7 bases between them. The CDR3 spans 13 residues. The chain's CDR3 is CSARAPPNTEAFF. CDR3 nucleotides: TGCAGTGCTAGAGCCCCACCGAACACTGAAGCTTTCTTT.

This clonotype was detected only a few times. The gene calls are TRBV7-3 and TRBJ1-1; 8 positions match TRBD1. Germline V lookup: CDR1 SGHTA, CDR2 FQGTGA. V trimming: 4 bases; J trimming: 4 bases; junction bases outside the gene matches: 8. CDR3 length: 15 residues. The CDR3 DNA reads TGTGCCAGCAGCTCCACGGGACAGGAAGGCACTGAAGCTTTCTTT. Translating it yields CASSSTGQEGTEAFF.

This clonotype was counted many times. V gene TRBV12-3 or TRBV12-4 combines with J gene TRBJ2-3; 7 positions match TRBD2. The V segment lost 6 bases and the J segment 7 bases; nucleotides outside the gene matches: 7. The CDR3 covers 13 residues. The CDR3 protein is CASSPGLRNTQYF. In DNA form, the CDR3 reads TGTGCCAGCAGCCCGGGACTACGGAATACGCAGTATTTT.

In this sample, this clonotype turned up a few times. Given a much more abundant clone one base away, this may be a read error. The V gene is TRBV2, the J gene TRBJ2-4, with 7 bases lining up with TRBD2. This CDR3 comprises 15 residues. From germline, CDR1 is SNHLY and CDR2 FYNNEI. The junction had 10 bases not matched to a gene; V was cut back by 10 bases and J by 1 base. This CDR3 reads CANKDGGTAKNIQYF. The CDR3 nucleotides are TGTGCCAACAAGGACGGGGGGACGGCCAAAAACATTCAGTACTTC. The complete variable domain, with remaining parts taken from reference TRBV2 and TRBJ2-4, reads EPEVTQTPSHQVTQMGQEVILRCVPISNHLYFYWYRQILGQKVEFLVSFYNNEISEKSEIFDDQFSVERPDGSNFTLKIRSTKLEDSAMYFCANKDGGTAKNIQYFGAGTRLSVL.

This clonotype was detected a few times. The CDR3 reads CATSRGDRKGQGYTF. CDR3 sequence (DNA): TGTGCCACCAGCAGGGGGGACAGGAAAGGCCAGGGCTACACCTTC. The V call is TRBV15, the J call TRBJ1-2, with 8 bases fitting TRBD1. The CDR3 sequence is 15 residues long. Germline CDR1 LNHNV, CDR2 YYDKDF (reference sequence). With 3 bases clipped from V and 8 bases from J, the junction kept 11 bases outside the gene matches.

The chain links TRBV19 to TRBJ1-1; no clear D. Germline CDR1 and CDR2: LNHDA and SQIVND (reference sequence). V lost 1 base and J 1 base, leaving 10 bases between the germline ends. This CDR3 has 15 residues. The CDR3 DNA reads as TGTGCCAGTAGTATAGTTGGATCCCCGAACACTGAAGCTTTCTTT. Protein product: CASSIVGSPNTEAFF.

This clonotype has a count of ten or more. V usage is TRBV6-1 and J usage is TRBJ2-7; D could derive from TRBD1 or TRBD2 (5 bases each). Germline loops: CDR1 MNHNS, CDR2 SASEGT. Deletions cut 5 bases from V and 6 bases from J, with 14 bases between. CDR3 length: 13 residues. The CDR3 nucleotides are TGTGCCAGCAGTTTGGGACCGTTACTCGAGCAGTACGTC. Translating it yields CASSLGPLLEQYV.

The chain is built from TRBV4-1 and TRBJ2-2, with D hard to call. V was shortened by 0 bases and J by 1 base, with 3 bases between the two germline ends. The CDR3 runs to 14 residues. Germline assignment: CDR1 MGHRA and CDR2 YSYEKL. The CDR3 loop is CASSQDRNTGELFF. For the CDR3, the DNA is TGCGCCAGCAGCCAAGATAGGAACACCGGGGAGCTGTTTTTT.